This TCR beta chain is drawn from a study of regulatory T cells in long-lasting Graves disease (dated by TCRdb to about 2021). For the wider study: Newly diagnosed Graves' disease patients had taken antithyroid drugs for less than 3 months. A total of around 35 samples were covered by TCR sequencing, comprising approximately 13 persistent and about 20 newly diagnosed Graves' disease patients. Persistent Graves' disease patients were compared with newly diagnosed Graves' disease patients by peripheral blood TCR sequencing and RNA sequencing. The study took place in China and was registered as a clinical trial.

The library was made by multiplex PCR. TCRdb shows the sequencer as Illumina HiSeq 4000. CDR3 regions were amplified by Arm-PCR with iRepertoire HTBI primers to construct TCR beta libraries. PCR products were gel purified before sequencing. Turning to the authors' computational methods: Gene usage analysis of CDR3 amino acid clonotypes relied on the 55 to 80 TRBV and 14 TRBJ segments identified across samples. COPE and FqMerger were used to merge filtered high-quality paired reads into contigs. BLAST was used to align contigs to the IMGT TRBV, TRBD and TRBJ reference genes, and CDR3 was defined following IMGT. Clonotypes above 0.1% frequency were classified as highly expanded clones. Shannon entropy was used to measure repertoire diversity, and the Gini coefficient was used to measure V-J evenness. Clonotypes shared by more than one individual were considered public. The public reads were quality trimmed at Q25 with fastp and then assembled into clones with MiXCR by TCRdb, keeping productive beta chains. Each record represents a unique CDR3 protein, reported with the most common genes and DNA among its rows. TCRdb's processing, not the authors' own work, is the source of the V and J calls. This sample holds 350,000 to 450,000 distinct CDR3 sequences; around 14% were observed only once. The ten largest clonotypes hold approximately 15% of the sample.

Study-wide findings and limitations: Compared with newly diagnosed patients, persistent Graves' disease patients had lower TCR Shannon entropy and fewer highly expanded clones, which suggests clonal expansion. The small sample size was acknowledged by the authors as a limitation that may reduce accuracy. Only the TCR beta chain was sequenced and analyzed. Peripheral blood alone was examined, since thyroid tissue, which constituted the primary lesion, could not be accessed. TRBV28, TRBJ1-2 and TRBJ2-5 were preferentially used in persistent disease, while TRBV20-1 and TRBJ2-1 were favored in newly diagnosed disease. Patients with persistent disease shared more public clonotypes (about 3,000) than newly diagnosed patients did (approximately 970).

With respect to this clonotype: Its antigen is still unknown. The input lacks base qualities; no much larger clone sits a single base away.

The time point label, as the study defines it: newly diagnosed GD, antithyroid drugs for less than 3 months. RNA was extracted from PBMCs in TRIzol for both TCR sequencing and RNA sequencing. The diagnosis of Graves' disease followed American Thyroid Association guidelines. The patients came from an endocrinology department in Xi'an, China. Each patient gave about 10 milliliters of peripheral blood, collected in an EDTA anticoagulant tube. Ficoll Paque Plus density gradient separation was used to isolate PBMCs, and no additional T cell sorting was done. RNA quality was checked with an Agilent 2100 Bioanalyzer and agarose gel, and concentration with a NanoDrop 2000. V is reduced by 7 bases and J by 6 bases, leaving a spacing of 19 bases between them. The CDR3 goes from the cysteine to the phenylalanine over 15 residues. Just the 45-base CDR3 DNA is kept, in frame starting at base 1. CDR1 and CDR2 were assigned from the germline V gene as SGHRS and YFSETQ.

This same sample was also part of a study on T cells in Graves' hyperthyroidism and ophthalmopathy. The second study's authors report: Graves' hyperthyroidism was defined as stable when no progression to ophthalmopathy occurred over 18 months of follow-up. Hyperthyroidism patients were newly diagnosed, with disease duration under 2 months, and aged 18 to 65 years. Exclusion was applied to patients with uncontrolled infections, other autoimmune diseases, pregnancy or lactation. Diagnoses relied on clinical symptoms, serum thyroxine and TRAb, thyroid ultrasound and orbital computed tomography. For the first round of RT-PCR on the TCR CDR3, the HTBI primer set was used together with the Qiagen OneStep RT-PCR kit. Most expanded thyroid clonotypes (frequency above 0.001) were also detected in blood, suggesting blood repertoires may reflect thyroid immune responses. A 13 V-J signature model separated ophthalmopathy from stable hyperthyroidism, with over 85% sensitivity and roughly 84% specificity in cross-validation and 80%/75% in testing. In validation, the model predicted progression to ophthalmopathy with approximately 70% sensitivity and roughly 75% specificity, a median of approximately 6.7 months before onset. TCR V-J signatures able to tell the groups apart were searched for in a discovery cohort of 95 to 100 patients, of whom approximately 40 had Graves' ophthalmopathy and around 56 had stable Graves' hyperthyroidism. Whether ophthalmopathy could be predicted prospectively was tested in an independent validation cohort made up of 18 to 20 hyperthyroidism patients plus 17 patients who later progressed to ophthalmopathy. The 75 to 100 discovery patients were divided at random into training and test sets in a 7:3 ratio. In addition, the study compared T-cell repertoires in thyroid tissue and in blood from six Graves' hyperthyroidism patients. Once sampling was done, hyperthyroidism patients were given methimazole at a starting dose of 30 mg daily, whereas ophthalmopathy patients were given high-dose intravenous methylprednisolone. Libraries were constructed in a second round of multiplex PCR, after which size selection and purification were carried out. Paired-end sequencing of the libraries was performed with 100 bp reads on an Illumina HiSeq2000. SOAPnuke was used to process the raw data, with reads discarded if the reads contained adapters or uncalled bases, had a mean Phred below 15, or lacked an exact constant-primer or identifier match. High-quality paired reads were merged with COPE v1.2.5, and unique nucleotide sequences were defined as clonotypes. Clonotypes were aligned to IMGT TRBV, TRBD and TRBJ reference segments using MiTCR v1.1. Analysis was restricted to V-J combinations with a frequency above 0.0001, which covered 98% to 99.2% of repertoires. The TCS score was defined as F50 (clonal expansion) divided by E x V (chaos), with BLOSUM62-based TCRdist calculated between CDR3 peptides within each V-J. Welch's t-statistics and random forest reduced fewer than 550 V-J features to some 14, which were used in a naive Bayes classifier (R e1071). No statistical method was used to set the sample size in advance, and investigators knew the group allocation. According to the paper, TCR Vbeta CDR3 sequencing was carried out on 135 peripheral blood samples, which came from some 41 ophthalmopathy, around 74 hyperthyroidism and some 17 progressor patients.

The source was peripheral blood mononuclear cells (PBMCs), collected at new diagnosis, from a patient treated with antithyroid drugs. The receptor's source is a woman aged 30 to 39 with Graves disease. Donor details come from another sample of the same person, matched by shared clones. Recombination connected TRBV5-1 to TRBJ1-4, with no confidently assigned D gene. The CDR3 is CASRITALEDEKLFF. The base sequence is TGCGCCAGCCGAATAACGGCCCTCGAAGATGAAAAACTGTTTTTT.